The rows below give T cell receptor beta chains drawn from one sample of a study of CD8 T cells in ankylosing spondylitis. TCRdb reprocessed the 5' RACE reads via MiXCR and lists one record per CDR3 protein. The sample lists more than 650,000 distinct CDR3 sequences, approximately 12% occurring once. Sequencing was carried out using blood, either unsorted or a sorted T cell fraction (not recorded which). The receptor source for this set is a male donor with ankylosing spondylitis. Both conserved end residues are part of each CDR3. The D gene is left open where the match is weak. Rows may omit the clone size; those that give it use once, few, many or a size class.

CDR3nt: TGTGCCAGCAGCATCCAATCCGGGACAGGGGGGGCCTACGAGCAGTACTTC
CDR3aa: CASSIQSGTGGAYEQYF
j_gene: TRBJ2-7
d_gene: TRBD1
abundance: NA
v_gene: TRBV7-2

CDR3nt: TGTGCCAGCAGCGCTCTGACAGGGGTTAACCCGTTCTTC
CDR3aa: CASSALTGVNPFF
j_gene: TRBJ2-1
d_gene: TRBD1
abundance: few
v_gene: TRBV7-2

CDR3nt: TGTGCCAGCAGCTTAGACCGGCGAGACGAGCAGTACTTC
CDR3aa: CASSLDRRDEQYF
j_gene: TRBJ2-7
d_gene: NA
abundance: NA
v_gene: TRBV7-9

CDR3nt: TGTGCCAGCAGGGAGGGGAATTGGAACACTGAAGCTTTCTTT
CDR3aa: CASREGNWNTEAFF
j_gene: TRBJ1-1
d_gene: NA
abundance: NA
v_gene: TRBV7-2

CDR3nt: TGTGCCAGCAGCCAGGGACTAGCGGGGTTCTACGAGCAGTACTTC
CDR3aa: CASSQGLAGFYEQYF
j_gene: TRBJ2-7
d_gene: TRBD2
abundance: few
v_gene: TRBV12-3/TRBV12-4

CDR3nt: TGCAGTGCTAGAGAGGGCGGATCAACAGATACGCAGTATTTT
CDR3aa: CSAREGGSTDTQYF
j_gene: TRBJ2-3
d_gene: NA
abundance: NA
v_gene: TRBV20-1

CDR3nt: TGCGCCAGCAGCTCGGCCCTTGGGGATACGCAGTATTTT
CDR3aa: CASSSALGDTQYF
j_gene: TRBJ2-3
d_gene: NA
abundance: many
v_gene: TRBV5-1

CDR3nt: TGTGCCAGCAGTGAATATCGCGGGCAGGGGTGGGAGACCCAGTACTTC
CDR3aa: CASSEYRGQGWETQYF
j_gene: TRBJ2-5
d_gene: NA
abundance: few
v_gene: TRBV25-1

CDR3nt: TGCAGCGCCCTGGACAGCTATGGCTACACCTTC
CDR3aa: CSALDSYGYTF
j_gene: TRBJ1-2
d_gene: NA
abundance: few
v_gene: TRBV29-1

CDR3nt: TGCAGCGTTTCTAGCGGATCCGCGAACACCGGGGAGCTGTTTTTT
CDR3aa: CSVSSGSANTGELFF
j_gene: TRBJ2-2
d_gene: TRBD2
abundance: few
v_gene: TRBV29-1

CDR3nt: TGCAGTGCTAAGGACAGGGGCCCTGGTACGCAGTATTTT
CDR3aa: CSAKDRGPGTQYF
j_gene: TRBJ2-3
d_gene: TRBD1
abundance: NA
v_gene: TRBV20-1

CDR3nt: TGTGCCAGCAGGGGGACAGGGTTAGATACGCAGTATTTT
CDR3aa: CASRGTGLDTQYF
j_gene: TRBJ2-3
d_gene: TRBD1
abundance: many
v_gene: TRBV27

CDR3nt: TGTGCCAGCAGTTTGCTACGCCGTCAGCCCCAGCATTTT
CDR3aa: CASSLLRRQPQHF
j_gene: TRBJ1-5
d_gene: NA
abundance: few
v_gene: TRBV12-3/TRBV12-4

CDR3nt: TGCGCCAGCAGCTCCGAGGGACCGCAGTACTTC
CDR3aa: CASSSEGPQYF
j_gene: TRBJ2-7
d_gene: NA
abundance: many
v_gene: TRBV5-1

CDR3nt: TGTGCCAGCACGTTAGATGGGTACAATGAGCAGTTCTTC
CDR3aa: CASTLDGYNEQFF
j_gene: TRBJ2-1
d_gene: NA
abundance: NA
v_gene: TRBV12-3/TRBV12-4

CDR3nt: TGCGCCAGCAGCTTAGGAGCAGGCATAGGGCAAGAGACCCAGTACTTC
CDR3aa: CASSLGAGIGQETQYF
j_gene: TRBJ2-5
d_gene: NA
abundance: NA
v_gene: TRBV5-1

CDR3nt: TGTGCCACCAGTGTCCCCTCGGTAGGGACGAACAATGAGCAGTTCTTC
CDR3aa: CATSVPSVGTNNEQFF
j_gene: TRBJ2-1
d_gene: NA
abundance: NA
v_gene: TRBV24-1

CDR3nt: TGCGCCAGCAGCCAACTCCAGAGGACCCGGGAAAAACTGTTTTTT
CDR3aa: CASSQLQRTREKLFF
j_gene: TRBJ1-4
d_gene: NA
abundance: many
v_gene: TRBV4-1

CDR3nt: TGCAGTGCTAGTCTCCTGGGAGAGACCCAGTACTTC
CDR3aa: CSASLLGETQYF
j_gene: TRBJ2-5
d_gene: NA
abundance: few
v_gene: TRBV20-1

CDR3nt: TGCAGTGCTAGATGGGCAGAGATTAAAGAGACCCAGTACTTC
CDR3aa: CSARWAEIKETQYF
j_gene: TRBJ2-5
d_gene: NA
abundance: NA
v_gene: TRBV20-1

CDR3nt: TGTGCCAGCAGTTTAATAACGGGCGGAAACGAGCAGTACTTC
CDR3aa: CASSLITGGNEQYF
j_gene: TRBJ2-7
d_gene: NA
abundance: few
v_gene: TRBV28

CDR3nt: TGTGCCAGCAGTCCCCAAAACTTAGCGGGAGCGGTGAACATTCAGTACTTC
CDR3aa: CASSPQNLAGAVNIQYF
j_gene: TRBJ2-4
d_gene: TRBD2
abundance: few
v_gene: TRBV6-1

CDR3nt: TGCGCCAGCAACTTGGGGGTCGGGGCCGCCGGGGAGCTGTTTTTT
CDR3aa: CASNLGVGAAGELFF
j_gene: TRBJ2-2
d_gene: NA
abundance: NA
v_gene: TRBV5-1

CDR3nt: TGTGCCAGCAGCTGGGGACCCGCCTCCTACGAGCAGTACTTC
CDR3aa: CASSWGPASYEQYF
j_gene: TRBJ2-7
d_gene: NA
abundance: NA
v_gene: TRBV11-1

CDR3nt: TGTGCCAGCACCGGGACAACCTACACTGAAGCTTTCTTT
CDR3aa: CASTGTTYTEAFF
j_gene: TRBJ1-1
d_gene: NA
abundance: many
v_gene: TRBV7-9

CDR3nt: TGTGCCAGCAGCCGTTTATATGATGGCTACACCTTC
CDR3aa: CASSRLYDGYTF
j_gene: TRBJ1-2
d_gene: NA
abundance: few
v_gene: TRBV12-3/TRBV12-4

CDR3nt: TGTGCCAGCAGAAAGGGGGGGGCCGGGGAAAGCTCCTACGAGCAGTACTTC
CDR3aa: CASRKGGAGESSYEQYF
j_gene: TRBJ2-7
d_gene: NA
abundance: many
v_gene: TRBV28